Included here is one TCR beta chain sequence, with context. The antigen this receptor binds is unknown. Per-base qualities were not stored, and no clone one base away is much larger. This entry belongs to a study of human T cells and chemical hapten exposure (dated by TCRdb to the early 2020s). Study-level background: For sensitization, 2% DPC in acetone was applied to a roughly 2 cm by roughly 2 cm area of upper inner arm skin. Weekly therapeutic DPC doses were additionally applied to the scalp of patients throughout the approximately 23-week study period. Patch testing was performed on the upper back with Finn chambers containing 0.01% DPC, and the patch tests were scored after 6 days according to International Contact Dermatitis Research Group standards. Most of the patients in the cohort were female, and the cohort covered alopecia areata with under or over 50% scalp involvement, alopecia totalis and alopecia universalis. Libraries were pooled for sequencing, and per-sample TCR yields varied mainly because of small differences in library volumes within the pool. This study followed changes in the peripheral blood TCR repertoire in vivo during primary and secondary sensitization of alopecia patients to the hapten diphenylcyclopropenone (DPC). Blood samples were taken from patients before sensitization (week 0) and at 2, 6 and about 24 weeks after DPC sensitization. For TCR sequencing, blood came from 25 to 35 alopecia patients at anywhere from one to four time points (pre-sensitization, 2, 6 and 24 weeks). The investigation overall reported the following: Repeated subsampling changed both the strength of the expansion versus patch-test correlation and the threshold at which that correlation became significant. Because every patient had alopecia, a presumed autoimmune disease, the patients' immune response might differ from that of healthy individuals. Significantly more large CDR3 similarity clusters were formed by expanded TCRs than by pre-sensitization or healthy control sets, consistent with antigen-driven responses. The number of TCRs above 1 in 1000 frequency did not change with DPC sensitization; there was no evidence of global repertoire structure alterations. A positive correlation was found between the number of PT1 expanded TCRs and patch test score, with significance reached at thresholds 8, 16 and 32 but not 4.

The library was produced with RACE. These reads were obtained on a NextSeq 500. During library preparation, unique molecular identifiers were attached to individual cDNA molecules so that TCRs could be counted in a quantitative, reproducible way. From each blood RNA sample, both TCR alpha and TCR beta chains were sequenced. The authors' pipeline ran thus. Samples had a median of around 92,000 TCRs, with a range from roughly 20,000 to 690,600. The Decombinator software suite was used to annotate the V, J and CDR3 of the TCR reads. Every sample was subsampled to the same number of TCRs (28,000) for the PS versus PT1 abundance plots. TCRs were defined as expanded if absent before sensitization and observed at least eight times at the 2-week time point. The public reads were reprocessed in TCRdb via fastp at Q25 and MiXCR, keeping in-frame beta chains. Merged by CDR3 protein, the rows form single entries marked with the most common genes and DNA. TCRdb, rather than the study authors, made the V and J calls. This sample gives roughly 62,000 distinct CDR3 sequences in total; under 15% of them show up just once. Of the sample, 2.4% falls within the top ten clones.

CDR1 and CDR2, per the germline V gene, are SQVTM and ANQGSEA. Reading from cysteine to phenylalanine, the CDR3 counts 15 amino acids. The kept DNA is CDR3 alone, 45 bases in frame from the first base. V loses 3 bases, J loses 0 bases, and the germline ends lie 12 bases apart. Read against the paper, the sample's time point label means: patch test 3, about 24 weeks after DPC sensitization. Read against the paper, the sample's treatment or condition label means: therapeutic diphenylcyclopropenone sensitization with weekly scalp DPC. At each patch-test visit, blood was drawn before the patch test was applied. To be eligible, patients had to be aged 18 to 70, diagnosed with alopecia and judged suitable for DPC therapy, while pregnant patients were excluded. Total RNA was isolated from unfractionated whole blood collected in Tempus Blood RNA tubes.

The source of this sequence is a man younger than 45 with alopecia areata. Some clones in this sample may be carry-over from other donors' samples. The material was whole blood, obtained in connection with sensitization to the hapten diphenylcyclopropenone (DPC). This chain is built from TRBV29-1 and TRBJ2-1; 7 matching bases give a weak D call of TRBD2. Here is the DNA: TGCAGCGTTGAGGGGGGCGGGAGCTCCTACAATGAGCAGTTCTTC. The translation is CSVEGGGSSYNEQFF.